This T cell receptor (beta chain) derives from a study of response to subunit inactivated influenza vaccine. Study-wide points: Authors suggested few new T cells are recruited by each seasonal influenza vaccination.

This clonotype was seen a few times. Its antigen is undetermined. This CDR3 comprises 14 residues. CDR1 and CDR2 (germline): SGHKS, YYEKEE (reference sequence). J lost 7 bases, V lost 1 base, and 5 bases had no gene match. TCRdb redid the calling of the RT-PCR reads with MiXCR, one entry per CDR3 protein. Here the sample spans a few hundred thousand distinct CDR3 sequences, around 9.9% being singletons. The rearrangement joins TRBV5-5 to TRBJ1-5, with 7 bases lining up with TRBD1. Sample: PBMCs from blood, taken around seven weeks after vaccination. The sequence derives from a man aged 45 to 65 who received an inactivated influenza vaccine. CDR3 loop: CASSLTSGGQPQHF. The CDR3 region has the DNA TGTGCCAGCAGCTTGACGTCAGGGGGACAGCCCCAGCATTTT.